The 10 T cell receptor beta chains in this list originate from one sample, sequenced in a study of blood T cell repertoires in COVID-19. Data came from immunoSEQ multiplex PCR; TCRdb stores just in-frame clones and leaves some out. Among under 200,000 clones listed, over 75% were seen once. Sequenced input: peripheral blood. The origin of the receptors is a woman of 80 years or more with acute or convalescent COVID-19.

The chain recombines TRBV7-9 with TRBJ2-1; TRBD2 agrees at 7 bases. Germline loops: CDR1 SEHNR, CDR2 FQNEAQ (reference sequence). CDR3 length: 16 residues. V was pared by 0 bases and J by 0 bases, with 2 bases of the junction left unmatched. The CDR3 loop is CASSLAGGTSYNEQFF. The CDR3 nucleotides read TGTGCCAGCAGCTTAGCCGGGGGGACCTCCTACAATGAGCAGTTCTTC.

The CDR3 DNA is TGTGCCAGCTCACCACAAGGGACAGGGGGGACGAACACCGGGGAGCTGTTTTTT. This translates into CASSPQGTGGTNTGELFF. The chain is built from TRBV18 and TRBJ2-2; TRBD1 matches 11 bases. The V gene's germline CDR1 is KGHSH and CDR2 LQKENI. This CDR3 is built from 18 residues. J was trimmed by 0 bases and V by 1 base; bases with no gene match: 4.

This clone has just a few counts. J is TRBJ2-1 and V is TRBV5-4, with D unclear. Germline CDR1 reads SGHNT; CDR2 reads YYREEE (reference sequence). The CDR3 covers 13 residues. V lost 5 bases and J 0 bases, leaving 6 bases between the germline ends. CDR3 region: CASSPNSYNEQFF. The CDR3, as DNA: TGTGCCAGCAGTCCCAACTCCTACAATGAGCAGTTCTTC.

This clone was counted only a few times. The chain joins TRBV18 to TRBJ1-2; tentative D call: TRBD1 (6 bases). The CDR3 is 13 amino acids. In germline, CDR1 is KGHSH, CDR2 LQKENI. The ends were cut back, 11 bases at V and 8 bases at J, with 21 bases in the middle. The CDR3 loop reads CASTQGYALGYTF. Written as DNA, the CDR3 is TGTGCCTCTACTCAGGGGTACGCCCTAGGCTACACCTTC.

This clone was observed once. The chain is built from TRBV5-1 and TRBJ1-5, with 11 positions matching TRBD1. The CDR3 has 17 residues. V was pared by 3 bases and J by 2 bases, with 7 bases of the junction left unmatched. CDR1 and CDR2 from the germline V gene are SGHRS and YFSETQ. The CDR3 DNA reads TGCGCCAGCAGCTGGGGGGACAGGGGGATTGGCAATCAGCCCCAGCATTTT. This translates into CASSWGDRGIGNQPQHF.

The chain is built from TRBV30 and TRBJ1-2; TRBD1 agrees at 7 bases. The CDR3 is 18 residues long. J was trimmed by 5 bases and V by 2 bases; bases with no gene match: 20. Germline loops: CDR1 GTSNPN, CDR2 SVGIG (reference sequence). The CDR3 loop reads CAWSFWGTRTGDSYGYTF. CDR3 sequence (DNA): TGTGCCTGGAGTTTTTGGGGTACAAGGACAGGAGATAGTTATGGCTACACCTTC.

This chain's CDR3 is CARIKGASTF. CDR3 bases: TGTGCCAGAATTAAGGGGGCCAGCACCTTC. This rearrangement joins TRBV19 to TRBJ1-2; 7 bases map to TRBD1. The germline gives CDR1 LNHDA, CDR2 SQIVND (reference sequence). The CDR3 has 10 amino acids. J lost 13 bases, V lost 9 bases, and 8 bases had no gene match.

The gene calls are TRBV5-6 and TRBJ1-4; maybe TRBD1 (5 bases). The germline V gene has CDR1 SGHDT and CDR2 YYEEEE. The CDR3 covers 16 residues. Trimming took off 1 base at V and 5 bases at J, with 15 bases between the two ends. As DNA, the CDR3 is TGTGCCAGCAGCTTGCTCCCGGGCAGGACAAATGAAAAACTGTTTTTT. This codes for CASSLLPGRTNEKLFF.

The chain is built from TRBV6-2 or TRBV6-3 and TRBJ2-7; TRBD2 is a possible D gene (6 bases). Germline V gene lookup returns CDR1 MNHEY and CDR2 SVGEGT. Trimming left V 2 bases short and J 0 bases short, with 11 bases between. This CDR3 region has 15 residues. CDR3 amino acids: CASSYGGSGSYEQYF. In DNA, the CDR3 is TGTGCCAGCAGTTACGGAGGTAGCGGCTCCTACGAGCAGTACTTC.

The V and J genes are TRBV5-1 and TRBJ2-5; 9 bases are shared with TRBD2. The ends lost 6 bases at V and 3 bases at J; junction bases unmatched: 9. Germline V CDR1 and CDR2: SGHRS, YFSETQ. CDR3 length: 15 amino acids. The CDR3 loop reads CASTFAGGPEETQYF. CDR3 coding DNA: TGCGCCAGCACTTTTGCGGGAGGGCCAGAAGAGACCCAGTACTTC.